The subject of this entry is one TCR beta chain. Which antigen it targets is not known. No qualities accompany the bases; no much larger clone lies one base away. TCRbeta CDR3 regions were amplified from genomic DNA using the immunoSEQ Assay, a bias-controlled multiplex PCR. In the authors' own workflow: Within the assay, amplification of reference gene primers was used to estimate how many nucleated cells each sample contained. Sequence reads were collapsed and filtered to measure the absolute abundance of every unique TCRbeta CDR3 rearrangement. For each sample, productive Simpson clonality was calculated by taking the square root of Simpson's diversity index across productive rearrangements. The source is immuneACCESS, and TCRdb retained only in-frame sequences with V and J called. Part of the clones is not carried over; for the studies checked, unresolved V genes explain less than half of this, and the remainder is unexplained. That table is the source of V, J and clone size, and D and trimming were worked out from the DNA. The sample profile shows about 300,000 clones; more than 75% of them were found once. The ten largest clones represent 4% to 5% of the sample.

Participants in the prospective study were enrolled through a virtual design, were aged roughly 18 to 100 years, and lived in under 25 United States geographic areas. Cohort assignment in the prospective study relied on participant-reported clinical history from a screening survey and a study questionnaire. Recovered participants in ImmuneRACE Cohort 3 were defined as having two consecutive negative NP/OP PCR tests, clearance from a healthcare professional, or resolution of symptoms. In the prospective study, whole blood, serum and a nasopharyngeal or oropharyngeal swab were collected from each participant by mobile phlebotomists. Additional blood draws and questionnaires over an approximately 2-month period could optionally be provided by prospective study participants. Before DNA extraction, blood samples from the prospective study were shipped at room temperature or frozen. For this chain, trimming is 3 bases at the V end and 4 bases at the J end, and the number of junction bases without a gene match is 9. The CDR3 sequence holds 17 residues, the cysteine and phenylalanine included. Only the CDR3 part of the read is kept: 51 bases, read in frame from the first base. CDR1 SEHNR and CDR2 FQNEAQ are derived from the germline V gene (reference sequence).

The sample comes from a study of blood T cell repertoires in COVID-19 (dated by TCRdb to about 2020). For the wider study: Collaborator samples came from the United States, Italy and Spain and covered acute and convalescent phases of COVID-19. The prospective study material was composed of cDNA or gDNA derived from T cells, B-cell-depleted T cells, or PBMCs. Sample metadata almost always included a de-identified subject ID, COVID-19 status, age in years and sex. Samples were obtained from the ongoing ImmuneRACE study (first 160 participants) and from 1,254 subjects provided by 6 global collaborators. The repertoires were released in a freely available public database intended as a resource for research on the immune response to SARS-CoV-2. The dataset comprised deeply sampled blood TCRbeta repertoires from subjects exposed to, actively infected with, or recovered from COVID-19. Where available, HLA class I and class II types were taken from metadata supplied by the sample provider and were not determined by assay-based typing. Summary of the overall study and its limitations: Clinical and demographic metadata were provided uncurated, with the amount varying by source and participant.

This TCR derives from a man between 25 and 39 years old who had recovered from COVID-19. Specimen: PBMCs or T cells enriched from blood (not recorded which). The chain couples TRBV7-9 to TRBJ1-1; TRBD1 fits 12 bases in the junction. The CDR3 loop reads CASSLFGTGGYGTEAFF. The sequenced DNA: TGTGCCAGCAGCTTGTTCGGGACAGGGGGCTATGGCACTGAAGCTTTCTTT.